This T cell receptor beta chain was identified in a study of T cell repertoires in cytomegalovirus infection. The wider study: Public signatures in TCR beta pointed to CMV infection and matching HLA type. Broader study findings: CMV carriers having the relevant HLA were flagged by cumulative public TCR beta family frequency. Clonotype analysis showed dominance of the ex vivo response by HLA-C-restricted CMV-specific TCR beta clonotypes.

CDR3 length: 13 residues. Deletions cut 3 bases from V and 4 bases from J, with 10 bases between. Germline loops: CDR1 DFQATT, CDR2 SNEGSKA (reference sequence). TCRdb re-called the reads with MiXCR, one entry per CDR3 protein. The table lists hundreds of thousands of distinct CDR3 sequences, about a sixth of them singletons. Ten or more counts support this clonotype. The antigen remains undetermined. This chain connects TRBV20-1 to TRBJ2-1; possibly TRBD2 for D (7 bases). This TCR was recovered from a human donor in good health (CMV status not recorded). Some clones in this sample may be carry-over from other donors' samples. What was sequenced was PBMCs. The DNA for the CDR3 is TGCAGTGCTAGCGGGGGGCTATACAATGAGCAGTTCTTC. Amino acids: CSASGGLYNEQFF.